A single T cell receptor (beta chain) is shown here with its context. The CDR3 sequence is 17 residues long. Germline V gene sequence: CDR1 MNHEY, CDR2 SVGEGT. V was cut by 1 base and J by 4 bases, with 20 bases left in between. This entry is derived from a study of blood T cell repertoires in COVID-19. Whole-study context: T cells, B-cell-depleted T cells, or PBMCs provided the cDNA or gDNA that served as material.

How the authors handled the data: For nucleated cells, counts were estimated from reference gene primer amplification. The protocol was immunoSEQ multiplex PCR, while the TCRdb copy is restricted to in-frame clones and leaves out a portion. That table gives V, J and clone size, and the DNA gave D and trimming. The table includes about 120,000 clones, almost 70% detected once. The chain employs TRBV6-2 or TRBV6-3 and TRBJ2-7, with D possibly TRBD2 on 5 matching bases. Sequenced material: peripheral blood. The receptor was derived from an older woman with acute or convalescent COVID-19. As DNA, the CDR3 is TGTGCCAGCAGTTACTACCCAGGAGGCTTCTATCCGTACGAGCAGTACTTC. This encodes CASSYYPGGFYPYEQYF.